What follows are 8 T cell receptor beta chains derived from one specimen sequenced in a study of neoadjuvant anti-PD-1 for oral cavity cancer. Generated by immunoSEQ multiplex PCR, the TCRdb table keeps only in-frame clones and is missing some. The sample lists around 15,000 clones; roughly 70% were seen once. The sample consisted of PBMCs, taken before nivolumab (anti-PD-1) treatment. The receptors shown here come from a person aged 35 to 85 with oral cavity squamous cell carcinoma.

This clone appeared a few times. The V and J genes are TRBV28 and TRBJ2-5, with TRBD1 identical over 10 bases. CDR1 is MDHEN and CDR2 is SYDVKM in the germline V gene. The CDR3 covers 17 residues. V was clipped by 4 bases and J by 5 bases; unmatched bases: 13. The CDR3 DNA is TGTGCCAGCAGTTCCCCGCGGGGGACAGGGGAAGGGGAGACCCAGTACTTC. Its translation: CASSSPRGTGEGETQYF.

The V call is TRBV11-2, the J call TRBJ2-2, with TRBD2 as a possible D gene (5 bases). Trimming left V 1 base short and J 0 bases short, with 12 bases between. This CDR3 has 17 residues. Germline-derived CDR1 and CDR2 are SGHAT and FQNNGV. CDR3 region: CASSLGPSYANTGELFF. CDR3 DNA: TGTGCCAGCAGCTTAGGGCCTAGCTACGCGAACACCGGGGAGCTGTTTTTT.

This rearrangement joins TRBV6-4 to TRBJ2-1; TRBD2 agrees at 15 bases. Per germline, CDR1 MRHNA and CDR2 SNTAGT. V was pared by 3 bases and J by 8 bases, with 2 bases of the junction left unmatched. This CDR3 has 15 amino acids. This CDR3 is CASSDGLAGGHEQFF. The CDR3 DNA follows: TGTGCCAGCAGTGATGGACTAGCGGGAGGGCATGAGCAGTTCTTC.

This rearrangement joins TRBV7-6 to TRBJ2-2; 7 nucleotides agree with TRBD2. The ends lost 3 bases at V and 6 bases at J; junction bases unmatched: 4. This CDR3 is built from 14 residues. Germline V lookup: CDR1 SGHVS, CDR2 FNYEAQ. The CDR3 DNA sequence: TGTGCCAGCAGCTTGTGGGAGGGAGCCGGGGAGCTGTTTTTT. Protein product: CASSLWEGAGELFF. The full variable domain, its missing parts supplied by reference TRBV7-6 and TRBJ2-2, is GAGVSQSPRYKVTKRGQDVALRCDPISGHVSLYWYRQALGQGPEFLTYFNYEAQQDKSGLPNDRFSAERPEGSISTLTIQRTEQRDSAMYRCASSLWEGAGELFFGEGSRLTVL.

The CDR3 protein is CASSLQGEAYNEQFF. The CDR3 DNA reads as TGCGCCAGCAGCTTGCAGGGGGAAGCCTACAATGAGCAGTTCTTC. The rearrangement joins TRBV5-1 to TRBJ2-1, with TRBD1 matching 7 bases. This CDR3 is built from 15 residues. Germline CDR1 and CDR2: SGHRS and YFSETQ. Germline trimming cut 1 base from V and 2 bases from J; bases unmatched to any gene: 3.

This clone was counted between two and nine times. This sequence joins TRBV6-1 and TRBJ2-7; D is unresolved. This CDR3 spans 16 amino acids. Germline lookup yields CDR1 MNHNS and CDR2 SASEGT. Trimming removed 2 bases at V and 2 bases at J, with 16 bases between. In DNA form, the CDR3 reads TGTGCCAGCAGTGAAAATGGGGAAAGGGTCACCTACGAGCAGTACTTC. This sequence encodes CASSENGERVTYEQYF.

The chain joins TRBV5-6 to TRBJ1-5; 8 bases fit TRBD1. V shed 0 bases, J shed 5 bases, and the junction held 4 bases outside the gene matches. The CDR3 covers 15 residues. The V gene's germline CDR1 is SGHDT and CDR2 YYEEEE. The CDR3, as DNA: TGTGCCAGCAGCTTGGGACAGGGGTATGATCAGCCCCAGCATTTT. This codes for CASSLGQGYDQPQHF.

This chain connects TRBV6-6 to TRBJ1-2, with D uncertain. V was cut by 7 bases and J by 2 bases, with 11 bases left in between. CDR1 and CDR2 from the germline V gene are MNHNY and SVGAGI (reference sequence). This CDR3 is 13 amino acids long. CDR3 sequence: CASTAPVNYGYTF. The CDR3 DNA reads TGTGCCAGCACCGCCCCGGTCAACTATGGCTACACCTTC.